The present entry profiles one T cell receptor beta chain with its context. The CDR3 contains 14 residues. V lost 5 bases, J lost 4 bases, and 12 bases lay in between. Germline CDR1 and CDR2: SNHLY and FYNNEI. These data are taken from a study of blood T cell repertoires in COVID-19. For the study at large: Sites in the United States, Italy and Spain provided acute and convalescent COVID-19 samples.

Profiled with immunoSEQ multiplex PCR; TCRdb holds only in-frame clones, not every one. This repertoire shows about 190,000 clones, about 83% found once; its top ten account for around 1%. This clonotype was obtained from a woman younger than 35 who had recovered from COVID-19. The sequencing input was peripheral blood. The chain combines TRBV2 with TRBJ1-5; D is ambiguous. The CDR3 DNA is TGTGCCAGCAGTAGCCGGTCGAGGAATCAGCCCCAGCATTTT. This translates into CASSSRSRNQPQHF.